What follows describes a single T cell receptor beta chain. The record originates from a study of OX40 agonist ivuxolimab in advanced cancers. The ends were cut back, 4 bases at V and 3 bases at J, with 7 bases in the middle. Looked up from germline, CDR1 is SGHTA and CDR2 is FQGNSA. The CDR3 length is 12 residues. The table came from immunoSEQ multiplex PCR; TCRdb's copy has only in-frame clones and leaves some out. Here the sample spans about 66,000 clones, around 83% being singletons. The chain uses TRBV7-2 and TRBJ2-7; D is undetermined. This TCR was recovered from an adult with an advanced solid tumor such as melanoma, head and neck, liver or kidney cancer. Material: CD4+ or CD8+ T cells sorted from blood, obtained in a trial of the OX40 agonist ivuxolimab. The CDR3 DNA sequence: TGTGCCAGCAGCTATGACCTCTACGAGCAGTACTTC. Its protein product is CASSYDLYEQYF.